Listed below are T cell receptor beta chains from one sample, sequenced in a study of blood T cells in healthy people across ages. Each CDR3 protein is one row after TCRdb ran MiXCR on the 5' RACE reads. The profile shows about 1.6 million distinct CDR3 sequences, about 31% of them singletons. Sample: blood. The receptor source for this set is a woman aged 25 to 45 in good health. Each CDR3 is given with its conserved first and last residue. The D gene is left open where the match is weak. Rows give clone size only sometimes, using once, few, many, or a class for an expanded clone.

clone size	D gene	V gene	J gene	CDR3 protein	CDR3 DNA
-	-	TRBV5-1	TRBJ2-3	CASSRTPNGADTQYF	TGCGCCAGCAGCCGGACACCTAATGGTGCAGATACGCAGTATTTT
many	TRBD1	TRBV29-1	TRBJ2-1	CSVGQGSGNEQFF	TGCAGCGTGGGACAGGGCTCGGGTAATGAGCAGTTCTTC
few	-	TRBV7-9	TRBJ2-1	CASSPPLGWTDFSEQFF	TGTGCCAGCAGCCCTCCCTTAGGTTGGACTGACTTTTCTGAGCAGTTCTTC
-	-	TRBV20-1	TRBJ2-4	CTSQDTAKNIQYF	TGCACAAGCCAGGATACGGCCAAAAACATTCAGTACTTC
-	TRBD1	TRBV5-1	TRBJ2-7	CASSNTGGWGEQYF	TGCGCCAGCAGCAATACAGGGGGTTGGGGCGAGCAGTACTTC
-	TRBD2	TRBV6-5	TRBJ2-1	CASSYRPLASGRTDEQFF	TGTGCCAGCAGTTACAGACCCTTGGCTAGCGGGAGGACGGATGAGCAGTTCTTC
-	TRBD1	TRBV20-1	TRBJ2-1	CSARDRTDNEQFF	TGCAGTGCTAGGGACAGGACAGACAATGAGCAGTTCTTC
few	TRBD1	TRBV4-2	TRBJ2-7	CASSRREGGLDEQYF	TGTGCCAGCAGCCGAAGGGAAGGGGGCCTTGACGAGCAGTACTTC
few	TRBD1	TRBV11-1	TRBJ2-2	CASRGQGPGELFF	TGTGCCAGCAGGGGACAGGGCCCCGGGGAGCTGTTTTTT
few	TRBD2	TRBV29-1	TRBJ2-2	CSVDREDTGELFF	TGCAGCGTTGATCGGGAGGACACCGGGGAGCTGTTTTTT
-	TRBD2	TRBV9	TRBJ2-1	CASSFTGGLAGNERYNEQFF	TGTGCCAGCAGCTTCACGGGGGGACTAGCGGGGAACGAAAGGTACAATGAGCAGTTCTTC
few	TRBD2	TRBV20-1	TRBJ2-3	CSARTREGTDTQYF	TGCAGTGCTAGGACCCGGGAGGGCACAGATACGCAGTATTTT
-	TRBD1	TRBV9	TRBJ1-1	CASGTGQMNTEAFF	TGTGCCAGCGGCACGGGACAGATGAACACTGAAGCTTTCTTT
-	-	TRBV27	TRBJ1-2	CASSPLSTDYGYTF	TGTGCCAGCAGCCCCCTTTCGACGGACTATGGCTACACCTTC
-	-	TRBV2	TRBJ2-7	CASSDTSGYEQYF	TGTGCCAGCAGTGATACGTCAGGCTACGAGCAGTACTTC
many	TRBD2	TRBV4-2	TRBJ2-1	CASSQSSGSSYNEQFF	TGTGCCAGCAGCCAGTCTAGCGGTAGCTCCTACAATGAGCAGTTCTTC